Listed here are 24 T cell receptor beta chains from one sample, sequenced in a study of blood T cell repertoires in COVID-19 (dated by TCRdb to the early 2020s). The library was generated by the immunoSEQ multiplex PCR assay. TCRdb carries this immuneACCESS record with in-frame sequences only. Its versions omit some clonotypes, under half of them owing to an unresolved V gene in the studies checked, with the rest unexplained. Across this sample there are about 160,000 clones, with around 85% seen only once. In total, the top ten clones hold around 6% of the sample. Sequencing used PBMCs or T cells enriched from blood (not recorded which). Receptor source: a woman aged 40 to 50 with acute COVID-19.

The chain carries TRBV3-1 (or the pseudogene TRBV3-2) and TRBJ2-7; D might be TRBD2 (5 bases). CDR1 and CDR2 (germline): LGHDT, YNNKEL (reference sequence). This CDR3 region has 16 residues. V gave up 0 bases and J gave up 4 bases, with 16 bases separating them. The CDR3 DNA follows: TGTGCCAGCAGCCAAGATTCGGCTAGCTCCGGGTACGAGCAGTACTTC. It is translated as CASSQDSASSGYEQYF.

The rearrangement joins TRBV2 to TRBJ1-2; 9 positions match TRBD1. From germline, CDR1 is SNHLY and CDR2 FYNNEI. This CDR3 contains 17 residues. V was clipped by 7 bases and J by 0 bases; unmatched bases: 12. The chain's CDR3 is CASKGGQGRQANYGYTF. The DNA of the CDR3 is TGTGCCAGCAAGGGTGGACAGGGGCGCCAAGCTAACTATGGCTACACCTTC.

The CDR3 loop reads CAIGRGTEAFF. CDR3 DNA: TGTGCCATCGGGAGGGGAACTGAAGCTTTCTTT. This chain links TRBV10-3 with TRBJ1-1; TRBD1 is a possible D gene (5 bases). Looked up from germline, CDR1 is ENHRY and CDR2 is SYGVKD. Trimming removed 8 bases from V and 5 bases from J, with 9 bases in between. This CDR3 contains 11 residues.

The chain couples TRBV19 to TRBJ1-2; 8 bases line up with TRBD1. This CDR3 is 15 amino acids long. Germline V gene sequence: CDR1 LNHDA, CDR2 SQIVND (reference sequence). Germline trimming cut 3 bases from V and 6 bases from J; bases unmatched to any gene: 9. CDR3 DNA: TGTGCCAGTAGTATCCAGGGGGCAGGCTTGGATGGCTACACCTTC. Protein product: CASSIQGAGLDGYTF.

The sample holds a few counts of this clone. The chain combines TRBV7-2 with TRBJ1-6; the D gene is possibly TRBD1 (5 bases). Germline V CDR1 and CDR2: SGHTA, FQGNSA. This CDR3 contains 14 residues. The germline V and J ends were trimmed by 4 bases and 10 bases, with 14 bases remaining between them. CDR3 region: CASSSGGGGSPLHF. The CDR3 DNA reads TGTGCCAGCAGCTCCGGGGGGGGAGGCTCACCCCTCCACTTT.

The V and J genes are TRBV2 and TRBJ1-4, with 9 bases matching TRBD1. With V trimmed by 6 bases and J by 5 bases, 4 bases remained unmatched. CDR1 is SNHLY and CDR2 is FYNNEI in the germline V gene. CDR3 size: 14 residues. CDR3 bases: TGTGCCAGCAGCCTAGACAGGGGGAATGAAAAACTGTTTTTT. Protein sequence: CASSLDRGNEKLFF.

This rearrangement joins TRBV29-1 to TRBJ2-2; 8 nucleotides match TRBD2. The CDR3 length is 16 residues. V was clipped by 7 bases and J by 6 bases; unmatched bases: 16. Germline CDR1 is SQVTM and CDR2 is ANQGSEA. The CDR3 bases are TGCAGCGCGGCCTCGCCGACGGGAGGGCCCCCCGGGGAGCTGTTTTTT. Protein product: CSAASPTGGPPGELFF.

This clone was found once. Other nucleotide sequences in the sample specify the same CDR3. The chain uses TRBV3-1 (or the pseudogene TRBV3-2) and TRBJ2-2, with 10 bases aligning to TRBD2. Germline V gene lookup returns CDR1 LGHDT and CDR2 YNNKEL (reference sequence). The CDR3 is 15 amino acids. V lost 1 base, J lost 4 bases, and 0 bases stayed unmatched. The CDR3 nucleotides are TGTGCCAGCAGCCAAGGACTAGCGGGCACCGGGGAGCTGTTTTTT. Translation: CASSQGLAGTGELFF.

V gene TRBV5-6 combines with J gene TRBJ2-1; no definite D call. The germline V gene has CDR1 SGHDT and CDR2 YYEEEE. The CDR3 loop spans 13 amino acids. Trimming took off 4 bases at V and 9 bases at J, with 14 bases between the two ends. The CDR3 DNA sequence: TGTGCCAGCAGCAAAGCCGCGGTGCCTGAGCAGTTCTTC. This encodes CASSKAAVPEQFF.

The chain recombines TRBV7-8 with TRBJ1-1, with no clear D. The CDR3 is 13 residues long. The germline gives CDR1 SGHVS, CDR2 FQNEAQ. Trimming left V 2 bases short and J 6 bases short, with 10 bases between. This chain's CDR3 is CASSLLRRSEAFF. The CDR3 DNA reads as TGTGCCAGCAGCTTACTTCGCAGATCTGAAGCTTTCTTT. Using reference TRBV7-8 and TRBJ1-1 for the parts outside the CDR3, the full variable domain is GAGVSQSPRYKVAKRGQDVALRCDPISGHVSLFWYQQALGQGPEFLTYFQNEAQLDKSGLPSDRFFAERPEGSVSTLKIQRTQQEDSAVYLCASSLLRRSEAFFGQGTRLTVV.

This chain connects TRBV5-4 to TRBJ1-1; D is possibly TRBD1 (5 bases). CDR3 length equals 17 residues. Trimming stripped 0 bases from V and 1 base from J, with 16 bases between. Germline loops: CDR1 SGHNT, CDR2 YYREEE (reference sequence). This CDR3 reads CASSLDKFRDWNTEAFF. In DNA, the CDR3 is TGTGCCAGCAGCTTGGACAAGTTTAGGGACTGGAACACTGAAGCTTTCTTT.

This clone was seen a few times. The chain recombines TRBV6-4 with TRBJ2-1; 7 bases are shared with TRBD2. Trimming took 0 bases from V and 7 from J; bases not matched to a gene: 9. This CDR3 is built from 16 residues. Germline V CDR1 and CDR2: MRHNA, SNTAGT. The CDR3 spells CASSDSGGGHPNEQFF. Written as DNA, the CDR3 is TGTGCCAGCAGTGACTCGGGGGGAGGGCATCCGAATGAGCAGTTCTTC.

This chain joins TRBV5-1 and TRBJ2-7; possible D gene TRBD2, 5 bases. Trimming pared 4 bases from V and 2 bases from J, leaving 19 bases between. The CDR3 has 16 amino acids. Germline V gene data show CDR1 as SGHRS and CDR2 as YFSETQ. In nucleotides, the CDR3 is TGCGCCAGCAGCCCCCCCGTGGCGGGTGGAACCTACGAGCAGTACTTC. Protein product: CASSPPVAGGTYEQYF.

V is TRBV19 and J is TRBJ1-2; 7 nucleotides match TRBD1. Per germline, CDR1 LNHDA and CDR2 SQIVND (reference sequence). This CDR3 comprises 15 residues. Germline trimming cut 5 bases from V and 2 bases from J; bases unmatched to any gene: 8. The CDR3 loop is CASSWGTAYNYGYTF. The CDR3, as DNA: TGTGCCAGTAGTTGGGGGACAGCATACAACTATGGCTACACCTTC.

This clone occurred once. In DNA form, the CDR3 reads TGTGCCAGCCTAGGGGAATCGGGAGGGCCGGCAGAGACCCAGTACTTC. Translating gives CASLGESGGPAETQYF. The V and J genes are TRBV2 and TRBJ2-5; 8 nucleotides align to TRBD2. Germline V gene lookup returns CDR1 SNHLY and CDR2 FYNNEI. CDR3 size: 16 residues. After removal of 8 bases from V and 4 bases from J, the junction contained 15 bases not matched to a gene.

The CDR3 is CASSGKGLTYEQYF. The CDR3 nucleotides read TGTGCCAGCAGTGGGAAGGGACTTACCTACGAGCAGTACTTC. The rearrangement uses TRBV2 and TRBJ2-7; D is possibly TRBD2 (6 bases). This CDR3 is 14 amino acids long. Trimming shortened V by 4 bases and J by 2 bases, and 12 bases separated the two germline ends. Germline CDR1 reads SNHLY; CDR2 reads FYNNEI.

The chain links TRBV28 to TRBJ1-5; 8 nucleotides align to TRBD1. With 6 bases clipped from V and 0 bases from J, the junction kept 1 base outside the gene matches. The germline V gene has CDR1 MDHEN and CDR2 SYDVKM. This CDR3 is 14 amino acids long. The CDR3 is CASRGQDSNQPQHF. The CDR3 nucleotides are TGTGCCAGCAGGGGACAGGATAGCAATCAGCCCCAGCATTTT. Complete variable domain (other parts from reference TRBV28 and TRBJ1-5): DVKVTQSSRYLVKRTGEKVFLECVQDMDHENMFWYRQDPGLGLRLIYFSYDVKMKEKGDIPEGYSVSREKKERFSLILESASTNQTSMYLCASRGQDSNQPQHFGDGTRLSIL.

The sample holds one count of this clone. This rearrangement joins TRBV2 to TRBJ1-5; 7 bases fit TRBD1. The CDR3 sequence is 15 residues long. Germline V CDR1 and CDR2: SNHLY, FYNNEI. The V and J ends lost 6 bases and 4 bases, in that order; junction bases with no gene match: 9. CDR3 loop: CASRGSGTANQPQHF. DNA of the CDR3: TGTGCCAGCAGGGGATCTGGGACAGCTAATCAGCCCCAGCATTTT. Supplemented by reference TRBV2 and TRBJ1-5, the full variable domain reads EPEVTQTPSHQVTQMGQEVILRCVPISNHLYFYWYRQILGQKVEFLVSFYNNEISEKSEIFDDQFSVERPDGSNFTLKIRSTKLEDSAMYFCASRGSGTANQPQHFGDGTRLSIL.

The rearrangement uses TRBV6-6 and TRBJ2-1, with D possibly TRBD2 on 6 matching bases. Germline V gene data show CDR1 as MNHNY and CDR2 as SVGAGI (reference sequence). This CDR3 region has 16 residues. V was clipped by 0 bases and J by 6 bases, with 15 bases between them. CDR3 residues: CASSYSAQRVSNEQFF. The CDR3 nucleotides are TGTGCCAGCAGTTACTCAGCCCAGCGGGTGAGCAATGAGCAGTTCTTC.

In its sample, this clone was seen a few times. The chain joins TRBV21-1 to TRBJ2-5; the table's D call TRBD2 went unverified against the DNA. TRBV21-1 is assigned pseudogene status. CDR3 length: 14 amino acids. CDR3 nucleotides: TGTGCCAGCAGCAAAGTGGTGCGGCAAGAGACCCAGTACTTC. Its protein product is CASSKVVRQETQYF.

In nucleotides, the CDR3 is TGTGCCAGCAGCCTTACAGGGGGCCGTGGCACTGAAGCTTTCTTT. Its translation is CASSLTGGRGTEAFF. This chain links TRBV5-5 with TRBJ1-1, with 9 bases that match TRBD1. The germline CDR1 and CDR2 sequences are SGHKS and YYEKEE (reference sequence). V trimming: 4 bases; J trimming: 4 bases; junction bases outside the gene matches: 8. This CDR3 region has 15 residues.

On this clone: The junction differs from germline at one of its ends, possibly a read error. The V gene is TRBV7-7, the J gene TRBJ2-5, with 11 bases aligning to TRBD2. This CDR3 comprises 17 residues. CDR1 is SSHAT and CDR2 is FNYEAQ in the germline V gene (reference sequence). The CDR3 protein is CASSLAGIAGGPETQYF. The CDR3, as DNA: TGTGCTAGCAGCTTAGCGGGGATAGCGGGAGGGCCGGAGACCCAGTACTTC.

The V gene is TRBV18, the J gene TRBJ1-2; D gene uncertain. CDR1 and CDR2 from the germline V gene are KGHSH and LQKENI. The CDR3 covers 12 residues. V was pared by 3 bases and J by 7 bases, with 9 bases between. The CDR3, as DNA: TGTGCCAGCTCACCGCAGAATTCTGGCTACACCTTC. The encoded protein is CASSPQNSGYTF.

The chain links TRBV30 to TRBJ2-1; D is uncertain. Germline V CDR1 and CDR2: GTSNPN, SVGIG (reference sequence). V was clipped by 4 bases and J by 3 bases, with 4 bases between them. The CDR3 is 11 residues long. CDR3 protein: CAWTLYNEQFF. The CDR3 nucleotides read TGTGCCTGGACCCTCTACAATGAGCAGTTCTTC.